Ten or more counts support the clone carrying this T cell receptor beta chain. The source of the sample is a study of molecular identifiers for immune sequencing clone quantification. TCRdb reanalysed the PCR reads using MiXCR and keeps one entry per CDR3 protein. The sample includes 600,000 to 650,000 distinct CDR3 sequences, roughly 21% of them seen just once. The CDR3 has 13 amino acids. The trim removed 7 bases at V and 3 bases at J, leaving 5 bases unmatched. Germline V gives CDR1 SQVTM, CDR2 ANQGSEA. Sequencing was carried out using naive CD8+ T cells from blood, with Jurkat cell RNA spiked in. The sample's subset: FACS-sorted CD8+CD4-CCR7+CD45RA+ naive T cells. The origin of this receptor is a human donor in good health. Some libraries in this study had Jurkat cell RNA spiked in. The chain has TRBV29-1 and TRBJ1-5; 8 bases fit TRBD1. CDR3 region: CSARTGLNQPQHF. In DNA, the CDR3 is TGCAGCGCCCGGACAGGGCTCAATCAGCCCCAGCATTTT.